In this sample, the clone carrying this TCR beta chain turned up once. TCRdb reprocessed the RT-PCR reads via MiXCR and lists one record per CDR3 protein. The table lists more than 600,000 distinct CDR3 sequences, 14% of them singletons. Germline CDR1 reads MNHNS; CDR2 reads SASEGT. The CDR3 has 15 amino acids. V lost 4 bases to trimming and J lost 0 bases, with 10 bases between them. The source material was memory CD4+ T cells from blood. The chain links TRBV6-1 to TRBJ1-5; no clear D gene. The sequence was collected from a female donor in good health, serving as a healthy control. CDR3 bases: TGTGCCAGCAGTGGAAATTCTTATAGCAATCAGCCCCAGCATTTT. This encodes CASSGNSYSNQPQHF.